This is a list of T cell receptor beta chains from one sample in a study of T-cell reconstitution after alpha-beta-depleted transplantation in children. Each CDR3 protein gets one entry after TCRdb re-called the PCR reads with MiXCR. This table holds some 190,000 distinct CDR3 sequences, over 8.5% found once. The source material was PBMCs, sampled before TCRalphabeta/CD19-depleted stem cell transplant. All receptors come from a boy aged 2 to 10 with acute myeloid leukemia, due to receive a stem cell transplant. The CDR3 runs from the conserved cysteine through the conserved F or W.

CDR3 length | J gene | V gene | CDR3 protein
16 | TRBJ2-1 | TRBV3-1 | CASSHLGTGPYNEQFF
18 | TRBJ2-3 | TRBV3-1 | CASTHYVETGKRADTQYF
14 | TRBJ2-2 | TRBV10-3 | CAIKPGEYTGELFF
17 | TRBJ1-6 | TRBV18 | CASSPGIGGTNNSPLHF
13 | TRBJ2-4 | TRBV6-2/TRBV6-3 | CASRTELKNIQYF
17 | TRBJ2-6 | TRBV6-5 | CASSYVAGNSGANVLTF
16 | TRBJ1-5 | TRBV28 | CASKGFGTASNQPQHF
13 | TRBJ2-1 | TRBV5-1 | CASSRSSYNEQFF
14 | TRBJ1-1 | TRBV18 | CASSSASGNTEAFF
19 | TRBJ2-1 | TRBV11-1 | CASSSTALRIPPSDNEQFF
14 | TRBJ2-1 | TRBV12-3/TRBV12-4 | CASRSQGSLNEQFF
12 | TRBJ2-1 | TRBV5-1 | CASSWGYNEQFF
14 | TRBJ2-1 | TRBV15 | CATSSNGGANEQFF
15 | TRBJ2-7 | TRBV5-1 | CASSSVSGRRYEQYF
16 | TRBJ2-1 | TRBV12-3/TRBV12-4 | CASSKSGTSGKNEQFF
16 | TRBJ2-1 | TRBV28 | CASSLTPRRRHNEQFF
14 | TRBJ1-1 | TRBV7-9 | CASSFGQGDTEAFF
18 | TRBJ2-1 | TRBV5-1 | CASSLSTSAETPYNEQFF
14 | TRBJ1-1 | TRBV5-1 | CASTAGQWGTEAFF
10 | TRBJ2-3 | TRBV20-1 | CSARGGAQYF
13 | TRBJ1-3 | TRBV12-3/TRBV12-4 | CASSFGSGNTIYF
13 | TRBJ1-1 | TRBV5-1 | CASSSGLNTEALF
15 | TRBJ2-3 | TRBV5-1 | CASSLASGAADTQYF
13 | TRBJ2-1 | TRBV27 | CASSPGLVDEQFF
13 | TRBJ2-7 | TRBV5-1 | CASSRDSHYEQYF
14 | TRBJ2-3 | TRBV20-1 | CSVSSGGGTDTQYF
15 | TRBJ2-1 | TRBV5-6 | CASSPWTGSYNEQFF
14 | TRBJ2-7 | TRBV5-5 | CASSTRTSSYEQYF
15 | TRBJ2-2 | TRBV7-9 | CASSPPGTSTGELFF
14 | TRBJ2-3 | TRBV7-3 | CASSHSASTDTQYF
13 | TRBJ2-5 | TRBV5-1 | CASSRALGETQYF
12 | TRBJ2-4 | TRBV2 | CASTLAKNIQYF
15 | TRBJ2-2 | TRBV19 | CASSMSGGDTGELFF
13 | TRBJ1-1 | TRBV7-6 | CASSFRWNTEAFF
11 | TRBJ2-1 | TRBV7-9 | CASSLSNEQFF
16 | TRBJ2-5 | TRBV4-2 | CASSHDTGRAGETQYF
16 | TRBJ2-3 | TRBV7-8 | CASSLAYSRSSDTQYF
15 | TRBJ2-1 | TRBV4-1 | CASSQPREAHNEQFF
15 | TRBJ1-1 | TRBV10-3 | CAISAWTGTNTEAFF
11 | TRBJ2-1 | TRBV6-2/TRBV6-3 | CASSETHEQFF
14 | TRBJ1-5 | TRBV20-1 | CSTGSVYSNQPQHF
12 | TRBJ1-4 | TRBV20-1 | CSAYTGREKLFF
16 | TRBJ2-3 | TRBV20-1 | CSARDPGPTRPDTQYF
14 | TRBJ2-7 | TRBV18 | CASSPRTGAHEQYF
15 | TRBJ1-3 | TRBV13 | CASSKMGGPGNTIYF
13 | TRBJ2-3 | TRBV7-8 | CASELGRGDTQYF
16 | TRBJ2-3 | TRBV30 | CAWSVGSMRYTDTQYF